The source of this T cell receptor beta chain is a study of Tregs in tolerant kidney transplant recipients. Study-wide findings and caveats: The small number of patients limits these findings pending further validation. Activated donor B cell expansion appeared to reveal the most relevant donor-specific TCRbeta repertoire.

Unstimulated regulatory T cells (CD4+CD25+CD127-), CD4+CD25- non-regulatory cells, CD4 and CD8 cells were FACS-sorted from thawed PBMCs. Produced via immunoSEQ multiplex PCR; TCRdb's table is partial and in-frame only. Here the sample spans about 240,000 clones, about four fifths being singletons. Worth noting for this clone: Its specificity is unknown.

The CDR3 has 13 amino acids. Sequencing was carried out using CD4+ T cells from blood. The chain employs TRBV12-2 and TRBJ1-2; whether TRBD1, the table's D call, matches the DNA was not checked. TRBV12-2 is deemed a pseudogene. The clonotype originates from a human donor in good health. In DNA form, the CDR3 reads TGTGCAAGTCGCTTTAGGGGTTTGTATGGCTACACCTTC. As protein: CASRFRGLYGYTF.